The clone carrying this T cell receptor (beta chain) was detected once. Its antigen is still unknown. No neoadjuvant therapy was given to the selected pancreatic ductal adenocarcinoma patients before their surgery. The repertoire was sequenced with immunoSEQ multiplex PCR; TCRdb's copy has only in-frame clones and lacks some. The data show 16,000 or so clones, around 91% seen once. These data belong to a study of T cells in pancreatic ductal adenocarcinoma. Study outcomes and limitations: Blood clonality (roughly 0.07) did not differ significantly from tumor (about 0.112). Blood had more productive templates and roughly 8-fold more unique clonotypes than tumor.

The sequenced sample consisted of PBMCs. This clonotype was obtained from a human donor with pancreatic ductal adenocarcinoma.

In nucleotides, the CDR3 is TGTGCCAGCACCTACAGGGGATTTAGCTCCTACGAGCAGTACTTC. It specifies CASTYRGFSSYEQYF. The chain recombines TRBV28 with TRBJ2-5, with 7 positions matching TRBD1. The assigned J gene may be wrong: the sequence end matches TRBJ2-7 better. The CDR3 runs 15 residues. Germline assignment: CDR1 MDHEN and CDR2 SYDVKM.